This T cell receptor beta chain was sequenced during a study of blood T cell repertoires in COVID-19. Background on the study: From the United States, Italy and Spain came samples of acute and convalescent COVID-19. Sources were T cells, B-cell-depleted T cells, or PBMCs; the material itself was cDNA or gDNA.

Trimming shortened V by 0 bases and J by 0 bases, and 19 bases separated the two germline ends. The CDR3 covers 18 residues. The germline gives CDR1 SGHRS, CDR2 YFSETQ. In the authors' workflow: Using reference gene primer amplification, nucleated cell counts were estimated. Using immunoSEQ multiplex PCR, the repertoire was profiled, and TCRdb retains in-frame clones only, with some absent. The V and J calls and clone size were taken over from that table, and D and trimming were inferred from the DNA. The sample records 250,000 to 300,000 clones, around 83% being singletons. The chain recombines TRBV5-1 with TRBJ2-7, with D perhaps matching TRBD2 (6 bases). Sequencing used peripheral blood. The TCR originated in a man older than 75 with acute or convalescent COVID-19. CDR3 nucleotide sequence: TGCGCCAGCAGCTTGGGCCCTATTAGCGGAGGGAGCTCCTACGAGCAGTACTTC. Protein sequence: CASSLGPISGGSSYEQYF.